Described below is a single TCR beta chain sequence and its context. Its binding antigen is unknown. In total, over 600 healthy bone marrow donors made up the cohort. At the time of sampling, all cohort members were nominally healthy, though unrecorded immune exposures were likely present. The donor tested CMV seropositive, placing the donor among the 289 seropositive members of the cohort. Every donor gave a peripheral blood sample, and the peripheral blood mononuclear cells from that sample were used for TCR beta sequencing. Genomic DNA extraction from the blood cell samples was performed with the Qiagen DNeasy Blood Extraction Kit. Libraries came from the immunoSEQ multiplex PCR assay. For the multiplex PCR, a mixture combining 60 forward primers for TCR Vbeta segments and 13 reverse primers for TCR Jbeta segments was used. Amplification of the CDR3 region of rearranged TCR beta genes was performed with a multiplex PCR assay on genomic DNA. On the Illumina HiSeq System, the amplified TCR beta libraries were sequenced as 87-base-pair reads. The source study handled its data this way. Across the roughly 640 repertoires, a later analysis counted 78 million or so unique TCR beta chains, around 11 million of which were shared by at least two donors. To remove PCR and sequencing errors, raw reads were error-corrected and collapsed into unique sequences using a nearest-neighbor algorithm that merged closely related sequences. V, D and J gene segments were assigned by aligning CDR3 sequences to IMGT reference sequences. Each retained sequence needed at least a six-nucleotide match to both a V gene segment and a J gene segment. Rearrangements were called productive when the CDR3 lacked stop codons and stayed in frame with V and J; all others were non-productive. CDR3 was defined according to IMGT convention as the region running from the second conserved V-encoded cysteine to the conserved J-encoded phenylalanine. The earlier analysis of about 500 of the donors excluded sequences that lacked an unambiguous match to a single V gene segment. In an earlier analysis of about 590 of the donors, a V segment was called functional when productive rearrangements were above 56.7%, and segregating when the standard deviation between donors exceeded 5%. To diagnose cytomegalovirus status from the catalog of TCR beta chain sequences, a statistical classification framework was built. In a later analysis, TCR nucleotide sequences were compared against IMGT/GENE-DB human TR gene sequences so that V and J genes could be assigned. A later analysis assigned CDR3 sequences and most-parsimonious VDJ recombination scenarios with the TCRdist pipeline. A later analysis defined each TCR beta chain by its CDR3 amino acid sequence plus V-gene family, and excluded reads lacking a unique V-gene family. To address suspected cross-contamination and a sequencing artifact, a later analysis removed 592 highly shared, low-generation-probability nucleotide sequences. In a later analysis, a clonal expansion index for each public chain was calculated from normalized within-repertoire ranks of inferred template counts. A later analysis computed generation probabilities with a VDJ recombination model fitted to out-of-frame rearrangements, and checked the results against IGoR. In a later analysis, hypergeometric tests were used to score TCR-TCR, TCR-HLA and TCR-CMV co-occurrence, with a repertoire-size bias correction applied to TCR pairs. A later analysis estimated false discovery rates by permuting HLA or CMV assignments 20 times. In a later analysis, co-occurring TCRs were grouped using DBSCAN, and TCRdist sequence similarity was added for clustering within HLA-allele-positive subsets. Repertoires with fewer than 30,000 or more than 120,000 public chains, plus five repertoires with anomalous nucleotide sharing, were excluded from co-occurrence clustering. The table comes from immuneACCESS by way of TCRdb, which keeps in-frame sequences with V and J called. Part of the clones is missing from these tables; in studies checked, under half for an unresolved V gene and the rest for unknown reasons. V and J calls and clone size are those listed in that table; D and trimming were worked out from the DNA. This sample's table has entries for under 250,000 clones. About 1% of the sample goes to the ten largest clones.

The record originates from a study of cytomegalovirus exposure and HLA in healthy donors (TCRdb year 2017). Study-wide context: An earlier analysis of several hundred of the donors reported about 290 Gb of sequence data and about 100 million unique TCR beta sequences from some 180 million T cells. The study used immunosequencing to profile the T cell repertoires of about 670 subjects and linked those repertoires to cytomegalovirus serostatus. Donor age, sex, ethnicity and CMV serostatus were collected together with the repertoire data. In addition to the first cohort of 666 subjects, a separate validation cohort of approximately 130 different subjects was used. The study was designed to test whether signatures of past pathogen exposure could be identified by cataloging public T cell receptors. An earlier analysis of 587 of the donors used high-throughput TCR beta sequencing to judge whether each TCR beta V gene segment behaved as functional or pseudogenic. Class I and class II HLA loci were covered by the typing at four-digit resolution. Typing coverage varied by locus: roughly 629-640 donors for A, B, C, DRB1 and DQB1; roughly 560 for DQA1; 606 for DPA1; approximately 450 for DPB1. In the later analysis, no new phenotypic data were used to find candidate immune exposures; instead, reliance was placed on TCR beta sequences and their occurrence across donors. A later genetic analysis used genome-wide SNP genotypes for about 65% of the roughly 700 donors, treating that subset as a discovery cohort. To predict cytomegalovirus infection status, the study brought together high-throughput TCR immunosequencing, statistical association of individual TCRs with disease status, and machine learning. A later analysis re-examined previously published TCR beta repertoires from just over 650 donors and added high-resolution HLA genotyping to investigate patterns of TCR occurrence. An early release that covered some 640 HLA-typed donors contained approximately 300 gigabases of sequencing data and 80 million or so unique TCR sequences. Across under 500 genotyped donors of the cohort, an average of 235,054 unique TCR beta nucleotide sequences per donor were sequenced, and around 19% of those sequences were non-productive. A few DR-DQ haplotypes were handled as single units for association and clustering because linkage in the cohort was strong. Every repertoire in the discovery cohort had been generated on one and the same sequencing platform. Of the 300 to 500 genotyped donors, 75% to 85% were placed in the genetic ancestry cluster associated with self-reported Caucasian donors. Overall results and qualifications from the work: When HLA alleles, especially DR and DQ, strongly co-occurred, TCR associations were difficult to assign to individual alleles. In both the original and validation cohorts, the classifier was reported to diagnose cytomegalovirus status with high specificity and sensitivity. Because HLA typing was missing for some donors at each locus, association tests included only the typed subset. Immune exposure information for the cohort was limited to CMV serostatus. A cluster of highly shared sequence variants was judged likely to be a technical artifact of the sequencing pipeline. Several of the top co-occurrence clusters appeared to be linked to parvovirus B19, influenza, CMV and Epstein-Barr virus, according to a later analysis. Specific HLA alleles were associated with over 15,000 TCR beta sequences at a false discovery rate of 0.05 in a later analysis. Linkage disequilibrium might explain the correlated functional status among segregating V segments, but an unknown experimental factor could not be excluded. The earlier analysis of about 600 of the donors excluded roughly 17 rarely observed V segments, including chromosome 9 orphons, because counts were too low. This cohort had only TCR beta chains sequenced, and the lack of alpha or paired-chain data limited which features could be detected. In an earlier analysis of approximately 600 of the donors, most TCR beta V segments were observed in productive rearrangements about 90% or about 30% of the time, broadly matching IMGT annotations. Sequencing depth was assumed to be roughly uniform across donors in the presence/absence analyses, though that assumption may not hold. Three of the identified cytomegalovirus-associated TCR beta chains were confirmed in vitro to be specific for cytomegalovirus antigens. A further reported finding was that TCR beta sequences accurately predicted the HLA-A and HLA-B alleles for most subjects in the first cohort. While some public TCRs were present in many individuals, most TCR sequences turned up only very rarely across donors. Some IMGT-functional V segments, including TRBV6-2 and TRBV6-3, could not be distinguished by the 87-base-pair reads and were therefore excluded. According to a later genetic analysis, donors in an Asian-associated ancestry cluster had fewer N-insertions in productive TCRs than the approximately 670-donor mean. In the study, about 150 TCR beta chains were listed as associated with cytomegalovirus. A later analysis found that HLA-associated TCR beta chains were more clonally expanded and had lower generation probabilities than equally common non-associated chains. The authors suggested that the approach could potentially be extended to other disease states and immunological phenotypes. According to a later analysis, most CMV-associated TCR beta chains appeared to be HLA-restricted, and the HLA associations seemed to be driven largely by CMV exposure. In a later genetic analysis, a missense DCLRE1C variant was associated with V-gene and J-gene trimming of TCR beta chains, and the association was replicated in an independent cohort. In a later analysis, the rate of TCR association differed among HLA loci, with DRB1 alleles having the most associated TCRs and HLA-C alleles having the fewest.

V lost 2 bases and J lost 3 bases; the stretch between them is 11 bases long. From the germline V gene (reference sequence), CDR1 is SEHNR and CDR2 is FQNEAQ. The CDR3 contains 14 residues, cysteine and phenylalanine counted. Left in the record is the CDR3 DNA by itself, 42 bases read in frame from the first base. The sample consisted of PBMCs. The TCR originated in a girl aged 2-9 years in good health and CMV-seropositive. The chain is made from TRBV7-9 and TRBJ2-7; matching of 5 bases hints at TRBD1 as the D gene. The DNA is as follows: TGTGCCAGCAGCTTACGGTCAGGGAACTACGAGCAGTACTTC. Its amino acids are CASSLRSGNYEQYF.